This entry concerns a single TCR beta chain. Single viable CD3+CD4+CD8-CD45RO+ cells were sorted as the memory CD4+ T cells. CDR1 SNHLY and CDR2 FYNNEI come from the germline V gene. This CDR3 has 13 amino acids. V was clipped by 5 bases and J by 5 bases; unmatched bases: 5. The protocol was immunoSEQ multiplex PCR, while the TCRdb copy is restricted to in-frame clones and leaves out a portion. This table has approximately 44,000 clones, about 79% appearing once. These data are taken from a study of memory CD4+ T cells and cytomegalovirus serostatus. Sequenced input: memory CD4+ T cells from blood. The chain recombines TRBV2 with TRBJ1-1; 7 bases line up with TRBD1. The source of this sequence is an adult in good health and CMV-seronegative. The CDR3 is CASSLETGTEAFF. DNA for the CDR3: TGTGCCAGCAGTCTAGAGACAGGGACTGAAGCTTTCTTT.